The 14 T cell receptor beta chains listed next were all sequenced from one sample in a study of CXCR3-negative and CXCR3-positive naive CD8 T cells. UMI labels and 5' RACE were used to prepare the TRB cDNA libraries. TCRdb reanalyzed the 5' RACE reads, giving one entry per CDR3 protein sequence and no DNA. The sample features over 100,000 distinct CDR3 sequences, with approximately 0.3% in its top ten. The sample was naive CXCR3- CD8+ T cells from blood. Regarding subset: CD45RO-CCR7+CD27+CD95- naive CD8+ T cells lacking CXCR3 (TNR3-). The receptors were sampled from a human donor in good health. Some clones in this sample may be carry-over from other donors' samples.

V is TRBV20-1 and J is TRBJ2-7; the D call of TRBD2 rests on TCRdb alone, since no DNA is present to check it. There are 15 residues in the CDR3. Germline assignment: CDR1 DFQATT and CDR2 SNEGSKA (reference sequence). CDR3 amino acids: CSASALYTSRYEQYF.

The rearrangement links TRBV11-3 to TRBJ2-1. This CDR3 comprises 13 residues. Germline values: CDR1 SGHNT, CDR2 YENEEA. The CDR3 sequence: CASSSRLANEQFF. The whole variable domain, filled in from reference TRBV11-3 and TRBJ2-1, reads EAGVVQSPRYKIIEKKQPVAFWCNPISGHNTLYWYLQNLGQGPELLIRYENEEAVDDSQLPKDRFSAERLKGVDSTLKIQPAELGDSAVYLCASSSRLANEQFFGPGTRLTVL.

The CDR3 sequence is CASSYGRENYGYTF. The chain is built from TRBV6-5 and TRBJ1-2. This CDR3 region has 14 residues. Germline V gives CDR1 MNHEY, CDR2 SVGAGI.

V and J are TRBV20-1 and TRBJ2-7; TCRdb proposes TRBD2, but this gene call is untestable without DNA. Germline CDR1 and CDR2: DFQATT and SNEGSKA (reference sequence). The CDR3 runs to 15 residues. CDR3 region: CSASQTNGRVYEQYF.

The CDR3: CASSFGGGGRQPQHF. This sequence joins TRBV11-3 and TRBJ1-5; no DNA is available, so the TRBD1 call from TCRdb remains unchecked. The germline V gene has CDR1 SGHNT and CDR2 YENEEA. The CDR3 extends over 15 amino acids.

This chain connects TRBV29-1 to TRBJ1-2; lacking DNA, the TRBD1 call made by TCRdb goes unchecked. The CDR3 runs 13 residues. Germline CDR1 SQVTM, CDR2 ANQGSEA. CDR3 in amino acids: CSVAQGSDYGYTF.

The chain is built from TRBV6-2 or TRBV6-3 and TRBJ2-7. The CDR3 is made up of 14 amino acids. The germline CDR1 and CDR2 sequences are MNHEY and SVGEGT. The chain's CDR3 is CASSYWTGQSEQYF.

The chain couples TRBV29-1 to TRBJ1-1. This CDR3 spans 12 amino acids. CDR1 and CDR2 (germline): SQVTM, ANQGSEA. CDR3 sequence reads: CSGGKENTEAFF.

The chain joins TRBV7-9 to TRBJ2-5; TCRdb designates TRBD2, a call that cannot be tested without DNA. CDR1 SEHNR and CDR2 FQNEAQ come from the germline V gene (reference sequence). CDR3 length: 13 amino acids. The chain's CDR3 is CASSFGRRETQYF.

The CDR3 loop is CASSLDGGELFF. The chain is built from TRBV11-3 and TRBJ2-2. The CDR3 loop spans 12 amino acids. Germline CDR1 is SGHNT and CDR2 is YENEEA.

The V and J genes are TRBV20-1 and TRBJ2-2; the TCRdb D gene call, TRBD1, has no DNA to confirm it. CDR1 is DFQATT and CDR2 is SNEGSKA in the germline V gene (reference sequence). The CDR3 totals 13 residues. This CDR3 reads CSAWTANTGELFF.

The chain employs TRBV20-1 and TRBJ2-1; lacking DNA, the TRBD2 call made by TCRdb goes unchecked. The CDR3 contains 15 residues. The germline gives CDR1 DFQATT, CDR2 SNEGSKA (reference sequence). CDR3 sequence: CSARGGSRADNEQFF.

The chain is built from TRBV3-1 and TRBJ2-3; lacking DNA, the TRBD2 call made by TCRdb goes unchecked. Looked up from germline, CDR1 is LGHDT and CDR2 is YNNKEL (reference sequence). This CDR3 contains 15 residues. This CDR3 is CASRPGTSEADTQYF.

This rearrangement joins TRBV7-4 to TRBJ1-4. Germline CDR1 SGHVT, CDR2 SQSDAQ. The CDR3 contains 15 residues. CDR3 sequence reads: CASSPRTFTNEKLFF. The complete variable domain, with remaining parts taken from reference TRBV7-4 and TRBJ1-4, reads GAGVSQSPRYKVAKRGRDVALRCDSISGHVTLYWYRQTLGQGSEVLTYSQSDAQRDKSGRPSGRFSAERPERSVSTLKIQRTEQGDSAVYLCASSPRTFTNEKLFFGSGTQLSVL.